Shown below are 28 T cell receptor beta chains from a single sample sequenced in a study of control samples from healthy donors and cancer patients. Clones were sequenced by immunoSEQ multiplex PCR, and TCRdb holds only the in-frame ones, with some missing. In the table there are under 450,000 clones, about nine tenths of which are singletons. The sample comprised PBMCs. The receptors come from a man between 40 and 49 years old with head and neck cancer.

In DNA form, the CDR3 reads TGTGCCAGCAGCTCGGACATGGGCACAGATACGCAGTATTTT. Its protein is CASSSDMGTDTQYF. The rearrangement links TRBV5-6 to TRBJ2-3, with TRBD1 as a possible D gene (5 bases). The V gene's germline CDR1 is SGHDT and CDR2 YYEEEE. The CDR3 consists of 14 residues. Trimming shortened V by 3 bases and J by 1 base, and 9 bases separated the two germline ends.

This clone was seen a single time. V usage is TRBV6-5 and J usage is TRBJ1-6, with 7 bases that match TRBD1. The CDR3 loop spans 14 amino acids. Losses at the gene ends were 10 bases for V and 6 bases for J; bases not matched to a gene: 9. Germline-derived CDR1 and CDR2 are MNHEY and SVGAGI. Written as DNA, the CDR3 is TGTGCCATATACCCCGGGACAGTTAATTCACCCCTCCACTTT. Protein: CAIYPGTVNSPLHF.

The chain is built from TRBV5-6 and TRBJ1-2; no firm D call. This CDR3 is 12 amino acids long. Germline V gene sequence: CDR1 SGHDT, CDR2 YYEEEE. V lost 3 bases, J lost 4 bases, and 7 bases lay in between. The CDR3 nucleotides read TGTGCCAGCAGCTCCGACTCCTATGGCTACACCTTC. It translates to CASSSDSYGYTF. Together with reference TRBV5-6 and TRBJ1-2, the CDR3 gives the full variable domain: DAGVTQSPTHLIKTRGQQVTLRCSPKSGHDTVSWYQQALGQGPQFIFQYYEEEERQRGNFPDRFSGHQFPNYSSELNVNALLLGDSALYLCASSSDSYGYTFGSGTRLTVV.

This clone was observed once. The V call is TRBV5-4, the J call TRBJ1-2; possible D gene TRBD1, 6 bases. There are 17 residues in the CDR3. Trimming pared 4 bases from V and 4 bases from J, leaving 23 bases between. Germline loops: CDR1 SGHNT, CDR2 YYREEE (reference sequence). The CDR3 DNA reads TGTGCCAGCAGCACGGACACAGGGTCAACTCCGCCCTATGGCTACACCTTC. Translated, it gives CASSTDTGSTPPYGYTF.

The V gene is TRBV10-2, the J gene TRBJ2-3; D gene unclear. V was clipped by 2 bases and J by 2 bases, with 17 bases between them. This CDR3 comprises 17 residues. Germline V gene data show CDR1 as WSHSY and CDR2 as SAAADI. The chain's CDR3 is CASSERRRTELTDTQYF. The CDR3 DNA reads as TGCGCCAGCAGTGAGAGGCGGCGAACCGAGCTCACAGATACGCAGTATTTT.

The chain has TRBV4-1 and TRBJ2-3, with 8 bases lining up with TRBD1. The CDR3 runs 12 residues. Unmatched junction bases numbered 2, after V lost 4 bases and J lost 8 bases. Per germline, CDR1 MGHRA and CDR2 YSYEKL. CDR3 loop: CASSPTGGTQYF. The CDR3 coding sequence is TGCGCCAGCAGCCCTACAGGGGGTACGCAGTATTTT.

The gene calls are TRBV27 and TRBJ1-6, with 8 bases identical to TRBD1. This CDR3 is 15 amino acids long. V lost 7 bases and J lost 9; bases outside the gene matches: 11. Germline values: CDR1 MNHEY, CDR2 SMNVEV (reference sequence). The CDR3 loop reads CASTLIQGVGSPLHF. DNA of the CDR3: TGTGCCAGCACACTAATACAGGGGGTTGGTTCACCCCTCCACTTT.

The J gene is TRBJ2-5, the V gene TRBV9; tentative D call: TRBD1 (5 bases). V lost 0 bases to trimming and J lost 7 bases, with 10 bases between them. The CDR3 covers 13 residues. Looked up from germline, CDR1 is SGDLS and CDR2 is YYNGEE. CDR3 amino acids: CASSVVQAGTQYF. In DNA, the CDR3 is TGTGCCAGCAGCGTAGTACAGGCCGGGACCCAGTACTTC.

The rearrangement uses TRBV6-5 and TRBJ1-2; 7 bases match TRBD1. CDR3 length: 15 amino acids. Germline CDR1 and CDR2: MNHEY and SVGAGI. V shed 5 bases, J shed 4 bases, and the junction held 10 bases outside the gene matches. In DNA form, the CDR3 reads TGTGCCAGCAGTCAGCGTGAGGGGGCATCCTATGGCTACACCTTC. Amino acid sequence: CASSQREGASYGYTF.

The rearrangement links TRBV4-1 to TRBJ2-7; D unclear. V was shortened by 6 bases and J by 3 bases, with 18 bases between the two germline ends. The CDR3 spans 15 residues. Germline CDR1 reads MGHRA; CDR2 reads YSYEKL. For the CDR3, the DNA is TGCGCCAGCAGTCTTGAGCCGGTGCTGGGCTACGAGCAGTACTTC. Protein: CASSLEPVLGYEQYF.

The rearrangement uses TRBV4-3 and TRBJ2-1, with 8 nucleotides matching TRBD2. V lost 1 base, J lost 8 bases, and 4 bases stayed unmatched. CDR1 LGHNA and CDR2 YSLEER come from the germline V gene. The CDR3 is 14 residues long. The CDR3 loop reads CASSQVASGYEQFF. CDR3 sequence (DNA): TGCGCCAGCAGCCAAGTGGCTAGCGGGTATGAGCAGTTCTTC.

This chain links TRBV19 with TRBJ2-1; D ambiguous. The CDR3 runs 12 residues. V dropped 10 bases and J dropped 4 bases, with 11 bases sitting between them. Germline CDR1 and CDR2: LNHDA and SQIVND (reference sequence). CDR3 coding DNA: TGTGCCACCCAGGACGGGTACAATGAGCAGTTCTTC. Protein: CATQDGYNEQFF.

This chain connects TRBV28 to TRBJ1-1, with a possible D match to TRBD1 (6 bases). CDR3 size: 15 residues. Trimming removed 5 bases at V and 1 base at J, with 14 bases between. Per germline, CDR1 MDHEN and CDR2 SYDVKM. The CDR3 DNA sequence: TGTGCCAGCAGTAGACAACCGACAGGGAACACTGAAGCTTTCTTT. Protein: CASSRQPTGNTEAFF.

The chain joins TRBV20-1 to TRBJ2-3; D perhaps matches TRBD2 (6 bases). The CDR3 covers 11 residues. V was clipped by 5 bases and J by 5 bases, with 8 bases between them. From germline, CDR1 is DFQATT and CDR2 SNEGSKA (reference sequence). Written as DNA, the CDR3 is TGCAGTGCTTCAGCGGGAGATACGCAGTATTTT. Translated: CSASAGDTQYF.

Only one count was recorded for this clone. This rearrangement joins TRBV9 to TRBJ2-1; D is uncertain. The CDR3 has 14 residues. V was shortened by 0 bases and J by 5 bases, with 9 bases between the two germline ends. The germline V gene has CDR1 SGDLS and CDR2 YYNGEE. CDR3 residues: CASSVGPGDNEQFF. The CDR3 DNA reads as TGTGCCAGCAGCGTAGGACCCGGAGACAATGAGCAGTTCTTC.

The chain joins TRBV14 to TRBJ1-2; D call uncertain. This CDR3 is 13 amino acids long. The V gene lost 2 bases and the J gene lost 6 bases, with 10 bases spanning the gap. Germline CDR1 is SGHDN and CDR2 is FVKESK. The CDR3 is CASSQTLSDGYTF. In DNA form, the CDR3 reads TGTGCCAGCAGCCAAACCTTAAGCGATGGCTACACCTTC.

This chain connects TRBV4-2 to TRBJ2-3, with D perhaps matching TRBD2 (6 bases). CDR1 LGHNA and CDR2 YNFKEQ come from the germline V gene. Deletions cut 2 bases from V and 2 bases from J, with 11 bases between. This CDR3 is 15 amino acids long. CDR3 loop: CASSQPGDPTDTQYF. CDR3 DNA: TGTGCCAGCAGCCAACCGGGGGATCCCACAGATACGCAGTATTTT.

This clone was detected once. This chain links TRBV19 with TRBJ1-1, with D unclear. V was trimmed by 6 bases and J by 4 bases, leaving 15 bases between them. Germline loops: CDR1 LNHDA, CDR2 SQIVND (reference sequence). This CDR3 has 14 amino acids. The CDR3 DNA reads TGTGCCAGTAGCCCGGGTTTTGGATCCACTGAAGCTTTCTTT. This sequence encodes CASSPGFGSTEAFF.

The V gene is TRBV3-1 (or the pseudogene TRBV3-2), the J gene TRBJ2-7, with D perhaps TRBD2 (5 bases). CDR1 and CDR2 (germline): LGHDT, YNNKEL (reference sequence). Trimming removed 5 bases from V and 6 bases from J, with 11 bases in between. The CDR3 is 12 amino acids. The CDR3 nucleotides read TGTGCCAGCAGCGCTAGCCCGGGCGAGCAGTACTTC. Translating gives CASSASPGEQYF.

CDR3 in DNA: TGTGCCAGCAGTTTTACGGGGGGGGCAGATACGCAGTATTTT. Translation: CASSFTGGADTQYF. J is TRBJ2-3 and V is TRBV27; 8 nucleotides line up with TRBD2. From germline, CDR1 is MNHEY and CDR2 SMNVEV (reference sequence). The J segment lost 4 bases and the V segment lost 3 bases, leaving 3 bases of the junction unmatched. CDR3 length: 14 residues.

J is TRBJ2-3 and V is TRBV25-1, with TRBD2 as a possible D gene (5 bases). The CDR3 covers 16 residues. With 3 bases removed from V and 3 bases from J, the gap between germline ends came to 16 bases. Germline V CDR1 and CDR2: MGHDK, SYGVNS. The CDR3 reads CASSDADRRGTDTQYF. The CDR3, as DNA: TGTGCCAGCAGTGATGCGGACCGCCGGGGAACAGATACGCAGTATTTT.

The CDR3 coding sequence is TGTGCCAGCAGCTTAGGGGGGTGGGCAGAGAGTGGCTACACCTTC. Translated: CASSLGGWAESGYTF. The V call is TRBV11-2, the J call TRBJ1-2; D is perhaps TRBD1 (5 bases). The CDR3 runs 15 residues. The V gene's germline CDR1 is SGHAT and CDR2 FQNNGV. V lost 1 base, J lost 7 bases, and 16 bases lay in between.

The gene calls are TRBV25-1 and TRBJ1-1; a weak D match, TRBD1 (6 bases). The CDR3 runs to 16 residues. V shed 4 bases and J shed 1 base, with 16 bases lying between them. Germline V lookup: CDR1 MGHDK, CDR2 SYGVNS. CDR3 coding DNA: TGTGCCAGCAGTGGCGTGGCGGGACAACAGAACACTGAAGCTTTCTTT. Protein: CASSGVAGQQNTEAFF. Filled out from reference TRBV25-1 and TRBJ1-1, the complete variable domain reads EADIYQTPRYLVIGTGKKITLECSQTMGHDKMYWYQQDPGMELHLIHYSYGVNSTEKGDLSSESTVSRIRTEHFPLTLESARPSHTSQYLCASSGVAGQQNTEAFFGQGTRLTVV.

The genes are TRBV18 and TRBJ2-7; tentative D call: TRBD1 (5 bases). This CDR3 spans 15 amino acids. Germline V lookup: CDR1 KGHSH, CDR2 LQKENI. V was pared by 5 bases and J by 2 bases, with 16 bases between. The CDR3 DNA reads TGTGCCAGCTCAATTCCCCCAGGGCCAACCTACGAGCAGTACTTC. This translates into CASSIPPGPTYEQYF.

The CDR3 bases are TGTGCCAGCAGCCATGGGGAGGGGAATTCACCCCTCCACTTT. As protein: CASSHGEGNSPLHF. The V gene is TRBV5-5, the J gene TRBJ1-6; a weak D match, TRBD1 (5 bases). The V end was cut by 4 bases, the J end by 7 bases, with 12 bases between. The germline V gene encodes CDR1 SGHKS and CDR2 YYEKEE (reference sequence). The CDR3 covers 14 residues.

The chain joins TRBV6-5 to TRBJ2-1; unclear D gene. The V gene's germline CDR1 is MNHEY and CDR2 SVGAGI. The CDR3 spans 14 residues. V was trimmed by 2 bases and J by 7 bases, leaving 12 bases between them. The CDR3 coding sequence is TGTGCCAGCAGTTACGGCCCAGTTCGTAATGAGCAGTTCTTC. It yields the protein CASSYGPVRNEQFF.

This chain joins TRBV25-1 and TRBJ2-7; 7 nucleotides match TRBD2. This CDR3 has 14 residues. CDR1 is MGHDK, CDR2 SYGVNS, per germline. The V and J ends lost 3 bases and 3 bases, in that order; junction bases with no gene match: 5. For the CDR3, the DNA is TGTGCCAGCAGTGATAAGCGGGAAATCTACGAGCAGTACTTC. It is translated as CASSDKREIYEQYF.

The gene calls are TRBV27 and TRBJ2-7; no reliable D call. CDR1 and CDR2 from the germline V gene are MNHEY and SMNVEV (reference sequence). This CDR3 has 14 amino acids. The germline V and J ends were trimmed by 6 bases and 3 bases, with 15 bases remaining between them. CDR3 sequence reads: CASSPWQQGYEQYF. The DNA of the CDR3 is TGTGCCAGCAGCCCCTGGCAACAAGGCTACGAGCAGTACTTC.